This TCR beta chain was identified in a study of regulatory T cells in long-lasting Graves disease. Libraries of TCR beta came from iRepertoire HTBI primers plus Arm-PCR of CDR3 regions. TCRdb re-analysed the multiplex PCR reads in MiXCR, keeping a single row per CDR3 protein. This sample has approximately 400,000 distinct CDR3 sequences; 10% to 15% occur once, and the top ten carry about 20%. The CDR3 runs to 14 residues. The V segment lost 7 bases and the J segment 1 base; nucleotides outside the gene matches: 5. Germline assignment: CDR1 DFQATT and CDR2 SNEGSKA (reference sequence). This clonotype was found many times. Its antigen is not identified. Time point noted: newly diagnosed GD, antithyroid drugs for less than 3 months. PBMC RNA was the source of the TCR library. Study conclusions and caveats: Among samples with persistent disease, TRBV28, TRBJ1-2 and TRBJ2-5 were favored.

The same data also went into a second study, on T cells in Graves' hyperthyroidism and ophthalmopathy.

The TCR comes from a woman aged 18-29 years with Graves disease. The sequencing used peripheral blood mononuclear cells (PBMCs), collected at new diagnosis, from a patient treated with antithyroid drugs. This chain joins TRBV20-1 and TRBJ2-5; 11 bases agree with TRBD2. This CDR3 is CSVSGTSGQETQYF. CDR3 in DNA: TGCAGTGTTTCCGGGACTAGCGGCCAAGAGACCCAGTACTTC.